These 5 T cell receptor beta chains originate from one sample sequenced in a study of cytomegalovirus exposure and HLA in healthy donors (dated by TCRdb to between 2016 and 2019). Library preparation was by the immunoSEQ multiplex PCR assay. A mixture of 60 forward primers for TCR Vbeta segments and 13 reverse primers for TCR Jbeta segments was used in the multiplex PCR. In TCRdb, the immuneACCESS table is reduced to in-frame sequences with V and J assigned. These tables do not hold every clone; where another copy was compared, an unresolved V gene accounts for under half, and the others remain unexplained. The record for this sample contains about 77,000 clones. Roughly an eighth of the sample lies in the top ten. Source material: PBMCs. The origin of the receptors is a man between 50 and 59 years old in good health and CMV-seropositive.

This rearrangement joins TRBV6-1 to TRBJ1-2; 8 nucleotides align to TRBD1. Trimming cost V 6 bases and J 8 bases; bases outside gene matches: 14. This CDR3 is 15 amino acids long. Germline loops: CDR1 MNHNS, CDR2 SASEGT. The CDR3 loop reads CASSLSWAGGWGYTF. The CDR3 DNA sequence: TGTGCCAGCAGCCTATCCTGGGCAGGGGGCTGGGGCTACACCTTC.

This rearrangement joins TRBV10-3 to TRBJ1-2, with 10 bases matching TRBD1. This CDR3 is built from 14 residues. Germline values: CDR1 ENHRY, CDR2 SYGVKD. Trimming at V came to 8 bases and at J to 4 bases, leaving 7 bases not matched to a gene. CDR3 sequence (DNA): TGTGCCATCGGTGGGACAGGGGTGGGCTATGGCTACACCTTC. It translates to CAIGGTGVGYGYTF.

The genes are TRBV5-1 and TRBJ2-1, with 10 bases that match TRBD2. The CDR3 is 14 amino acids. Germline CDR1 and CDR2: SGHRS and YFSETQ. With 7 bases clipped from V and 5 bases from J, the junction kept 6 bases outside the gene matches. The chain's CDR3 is CASSSGGPDNEQFF. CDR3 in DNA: TGCGCCAGCTCTAGCGGGGGTCCCGACAATGAGCAGTTCTTC.

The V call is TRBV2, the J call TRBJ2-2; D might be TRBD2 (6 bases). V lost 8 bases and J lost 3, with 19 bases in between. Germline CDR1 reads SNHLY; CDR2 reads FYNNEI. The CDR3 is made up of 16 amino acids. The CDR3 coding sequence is TGTGCCAGCCACGGTGGTCGGGGGAAGGACACCGGGGAGCTGTTTTTT. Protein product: CASHGGRGKDTGELFF.

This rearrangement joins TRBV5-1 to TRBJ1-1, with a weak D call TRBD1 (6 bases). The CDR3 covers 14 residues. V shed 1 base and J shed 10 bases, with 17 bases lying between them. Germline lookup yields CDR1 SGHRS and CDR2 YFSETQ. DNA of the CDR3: TGCGCCAGCAGCTTGCCAGGACAGCGACCGGGAGCTTTCTTT. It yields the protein CASSLPGQRPGAFF.